Reported below is one T cell receptor (beta chain). The antigen is undetermined. The V gene's germline CDR1 is SGHDN and CDR2 FVKESK. This CDR3 region has 15 residues. This sample was included in a study of cytomegalovirus exposure and HLA in healthy donors. The PCR contained 60 Vbeta and 13 Jbeta primers. Sequencing was performed with immunoSEQ multiplex PCR; in TCRdb, only in-frame clones are kept and a portion is missing. Found here are 170,000 or so clones, around 77% of them singletons; the top ten hold 1.5% to 2%. Study-wide points: Certain indistinguishable V segments, among them TRBV6-2 and TRBV6-3, were excluded. Presence/absence analyses rested on an assumption that sequencing depth was roughly uniform across donors.

V is TRBV14 and J is TRBJ1-3, with D tentatively TRBD1 (6 bases). The TCR comes from a woman aged 25 to 39 in good health and CMV-seronegative. Material: PBMCs. This CDR3 is CEFDVGRGPGNTIYF. For the CDR3, the DNA is TGTGAGTTTGACGTCGGCAGGGGCCCTGGAAACACCATATATTTT.